This T cell receptor (beta chain) was sequenced during a study of technical replicates of blood from several donors. Here immunoSEQ multiplex PCR was the method, and the copy in TCRdb shows in-frame clones only, minus some. The table includes some 78,000 clones, approximately 93% detected once. The clonotype originates from a human donor in good health. The sample comprised T cells isolated from PBMCs.

DNA of the CDR3: TGTGCCAGCAGCTTAATCAACTTCCCTTCGGGGACCCAGTACTTC. Its protein is CASSLINFPSGTQYF. The J gene is TRBJ2-5, the V gene TRBV7-2; the D is unclear. This CDR3 has 15 residues. Germline V gene data show CDR1 as SGHTA and CDR2 as FQGNSA. The ends were cut back, 2 bases at V and 7 bases at J, with 17 bases in the middle.